This entry is about one TCR beta chain. The germline gives CDR1 MDHEN, CDR2 SYDVKM. The CDR3 is 15 amino acids. Trimming left V 7 bases short and J 10 bases short, with 23 bases between. This record belongs to a study of blood T cell repertoires in COVID-19. Study information: The origin of the acute and convalescent COVID-19 samples was the United States, Italy and Spain.

Clones were sequenced by immunoSEQ multiplex PCR, and TCRdb holds only the in-frame ones, with some missing. The sample consists of approximately 140,000 clones, over 70% of them appearing once. This clonotype originated in a man aged 60 to 75 with active or convalescent COVID-19. The genes are TRBV28 and TRBJ2-1; D perhaps matches TRBD1 (6 bases). The sample was peripheral blood. This CDR3 reads CASIPRRQGLGEQFF. CDR3 in DNA: TGTGCCAGCATTCCCCGAAGGCAGGGGTTGGGGGAGCAGTTCTTC.